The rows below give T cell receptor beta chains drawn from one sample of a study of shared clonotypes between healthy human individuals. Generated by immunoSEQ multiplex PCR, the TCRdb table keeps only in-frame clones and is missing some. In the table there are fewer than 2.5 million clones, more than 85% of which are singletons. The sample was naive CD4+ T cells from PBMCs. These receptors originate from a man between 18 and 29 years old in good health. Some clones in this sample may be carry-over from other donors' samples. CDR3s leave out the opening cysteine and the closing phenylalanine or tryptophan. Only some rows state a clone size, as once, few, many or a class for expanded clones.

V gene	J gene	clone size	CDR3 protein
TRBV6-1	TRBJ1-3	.	ASIQMYGNTIY
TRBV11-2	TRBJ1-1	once	ASSLIVGGTEAF
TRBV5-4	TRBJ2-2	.	ASSLGLAGPTGELF
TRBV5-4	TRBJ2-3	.	ASSPGTSSTDTQY
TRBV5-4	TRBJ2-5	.	ASRSGLAGSQRETQY
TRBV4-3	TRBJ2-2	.	ASSQEGRGRAGELF
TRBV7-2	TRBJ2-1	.	ASSPRFAGNNEQF
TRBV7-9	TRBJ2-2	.	ASSLLGTGTLTGELF
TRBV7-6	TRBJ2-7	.	ASSLDPNVHEQY
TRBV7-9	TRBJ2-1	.	ASSFGLGRIYNEQF
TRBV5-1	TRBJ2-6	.	ASSLGVLVSGANVLT
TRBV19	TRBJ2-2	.	ASSRLNMELF
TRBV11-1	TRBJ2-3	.	ASNGRINPDTQY
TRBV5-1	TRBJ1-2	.	ASSSTAGTTYYGYT
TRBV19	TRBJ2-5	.	ASSTQIPTAETQY
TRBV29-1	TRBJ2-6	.	SALTGAGANVLT
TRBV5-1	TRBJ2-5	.	ASSSTSGPEETQY
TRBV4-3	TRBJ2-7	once	ASSQVLRRERYEQY
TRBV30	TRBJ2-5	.	AWSGNLQETQY
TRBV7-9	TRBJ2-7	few	ASSLETVQY
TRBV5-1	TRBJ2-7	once	ASSLLLAGSVHEQY
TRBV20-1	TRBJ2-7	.	SARRDYEQY
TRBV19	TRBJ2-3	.	ASTFGRGADTQY
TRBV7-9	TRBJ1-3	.	ASSLPRVETDLSGNTIY
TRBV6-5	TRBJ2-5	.	ASTGTDQETQY
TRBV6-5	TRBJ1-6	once	ASRTGTGGSPLH
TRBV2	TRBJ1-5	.	ASSDGGQPQH
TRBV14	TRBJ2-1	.	ASSQWRDYNEQF
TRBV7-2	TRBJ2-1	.	ASSSIAGVGNEQF
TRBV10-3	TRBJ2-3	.	ATRGQGVTDTQY
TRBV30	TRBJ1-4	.	ATRGGANEKLF
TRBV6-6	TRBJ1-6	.	ASSSQGNGSPLH
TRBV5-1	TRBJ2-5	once	ASSLEEETQY
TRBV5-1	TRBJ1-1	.	ASSSPPGRTNTEAF
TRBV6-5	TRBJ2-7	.	ASSPAMVYEQY
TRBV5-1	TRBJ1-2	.	ASSLEVGSGYT
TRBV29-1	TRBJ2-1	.	SVEVSGRDNEQF
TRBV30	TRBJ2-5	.	AWSSNHPSETQY
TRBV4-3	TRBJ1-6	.	ASSQERAFNSPLH
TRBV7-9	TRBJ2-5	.	AILQQETQY
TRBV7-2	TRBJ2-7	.	ASSSQDSSYEQY
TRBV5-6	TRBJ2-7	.	ASSFDRVSYEQY
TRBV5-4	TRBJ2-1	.	ASKTTYSYNEQF
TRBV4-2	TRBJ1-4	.	ASSQEPGQGVTNEKLF
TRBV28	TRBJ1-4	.	ASSLCWARGRHRP
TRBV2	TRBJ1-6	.	ASSLRGQGSANSPLH
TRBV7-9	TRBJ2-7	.	ASGSGGYYEQY
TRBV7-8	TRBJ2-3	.	ASSPLWKGRVPDTQY
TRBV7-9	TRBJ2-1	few	ASSLSRRANNEQF
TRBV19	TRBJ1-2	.	ASSKGNYGYT
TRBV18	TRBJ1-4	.	ASSRELPTNEKLF
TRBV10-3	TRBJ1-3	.	AISGIAGNTIY
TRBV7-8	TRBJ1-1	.	ASSSGGNPPRAF
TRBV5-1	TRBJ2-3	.	ASSSGSGTVDTQY
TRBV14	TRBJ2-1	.	ASSPGLAGTNEQF